These 3 T cell receptor beta chains were all obtained from the same sample, sequenced in a study of OX40 agonist ivuxolimab in advanced cancers. TCRdb keeps only in-frame clones here, not all; method: immunoSEQ multiplex PCR. The table records about 30,000 clones, 79% of them present only once. Here the sequenced sample was CD4+ or CD8+ T cells sorted from blood, taken in a trial of the OX40 agonist ivuxolimab. All receptors derive from an adult with an advanced solid tumor such as melanoma, head and neck, liver or kidney cancer.

The V gene is TRBV2, the J gene TRBJ2-7; D is unclear. V was trimmed by 6 bases and J by 5 bases, leaving 5 bases between them. Germline V gene data show CDR1 as SNHLY and CDR2 as FYNNEI. The CDR3 sequence is 10 residues long. CDR3: CASRGNEQYF. Here the CDR3 DNA reads TGTGCCAGCAGAGGTAACGAGCAGTACTTC.

This clone came up a few times. This chain connects TRBV18 to TRBJ2-1, with 10 bases identical to TRBD1. J was trimmed by 4 bases and V by 2 bases; bases with no gene match: 11. The CDR3 runs to 18 residues. CDR1 KGHSH and CDR2 LQKENI come from the germline V gene. The CDR3 spells CASSPRLSGTGAYNEQFF. In nucleotides, the CDR3 is TGTGCCAGCTCACCAAGGTTAAGTGGGACAGGGGCATACAATGAGCAGTTCTTC.

In DNA form, the CDR3 reads TGTGCCAGCAGACTTCTAGCGGGGACTCACTACGAGCAGTACTTC. This codes for CASRLLAGTHYEQYF. V gene TRBV7-8 combines with J gene TRBJ2-7; TRBD2 aligns across 9 bases. This CDR3 spans 15 amino acids. Germline loops: CDR1 SGHVS, CDR2 FQNEAQ. With V trimmed by 6 bases and J by 3 bases, 9 bases remained unmatched.